Listed here are 3 T cell receptor beta chains from one sample, sequenced in a study of OX40 agonist ivuxolimab in advanced cancers. Sequencing was performed with immunoSEQ multiplex PCR; in TCRdb, only in-frame clones are kept and a portion is missing. The repertoire includes 50,000 to 55,000 clones, 85% to 90% of them detected once, and about a tenth sits in the top ten. Sequenced material: CD4+ or CD8+ T cells sorted from blood, taken in a trial of the OX40 agonist ivuxolimab. These receptors were taken from an adult with an advanced solid tumor such as melanoma, head and neck, liver or kidney cancer.

The chain is built from TRBV7-2 and TRBJ2-2; 10 bases are a match to TRBD1. V shed 4 bases and J 4 bases; nucleotides not matched to a gene: 6. CDR1 is SGHTA and CDR2 is FQGNSA in the germline V gene. The CDR3 length is 16 residues. The CDR3 loop is CASSWMGQGSTGELFF. The CDR3 DNA reads as TGTGCCAGCAGCTGGATGGGACAGGGGAGCACCGGGGAGCTGTTTTTT.

The V call is TRBV18, the J call TRBJ2-3; no firm D call. The CDR3 loop spans 15 amino acids. CDR1 and CDR2 (germline): KGHSH, LQKENI. Trimming removed 0 bases at V and 2 bases at J, with 9 bases between. CDR3 coding DNA: TGTGCCAGCTCACCACCGGCCAGGAACACAGATACGCAGTATTTT. Residues: CASSPPARNTDTQYF.

The CDR3 DNA reads as TGTGCCAGCAGCTTAAGGACGGGGACAGGCGAGCAGTACTTC. It encodes CASSLRTGTGEQYF. V and J are TRBV7-6 and TRBJ2-7; 8 positions agree with TRBD1. J lost 6 bases, V lost 2 bases, and 6 bases had no gene match. The CDR3 is made up of 14 amino acids. Germline V gene data show CDR1 as SGHVS and CDR2 as FNYEAQ.